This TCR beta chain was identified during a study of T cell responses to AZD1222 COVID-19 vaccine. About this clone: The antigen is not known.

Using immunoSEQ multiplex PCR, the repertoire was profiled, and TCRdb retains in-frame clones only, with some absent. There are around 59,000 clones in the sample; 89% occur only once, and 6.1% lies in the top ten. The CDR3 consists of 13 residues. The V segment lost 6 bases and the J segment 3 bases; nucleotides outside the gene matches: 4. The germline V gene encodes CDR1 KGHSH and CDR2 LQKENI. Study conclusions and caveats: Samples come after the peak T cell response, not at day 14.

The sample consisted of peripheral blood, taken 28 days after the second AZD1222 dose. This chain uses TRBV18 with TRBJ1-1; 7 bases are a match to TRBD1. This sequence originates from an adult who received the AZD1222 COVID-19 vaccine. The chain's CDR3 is CASSTGPDTEAFF. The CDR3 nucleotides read TGTGCCAGCTCGACAGGGCCCGACACTGAAGCTTTCTTT. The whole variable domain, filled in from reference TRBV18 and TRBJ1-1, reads NAGVMQNPRHLVRRRGQEARLRCSPMKGHSHVYWYRQLPEEGLKFMVYLQKENIIDESGMPKERFSAEFPKEGPSILRIQQVVRGDSAAYFCASSTGPDTEAFFGQGTRLTVV.